The 19 T cell receptor beta chains listed next were all sequenced from one sample in a study of cytomegalovirus exposure and HLA in healthy donors. A multiplex PCR was run with 60 Vbeta primers and 13 Jbeta primers. Data came from immunoSEQ multiplex PCR; TCRdb stores just in-frame clones and leaves some out. The table includes 130,000 or so clones, around 82% detected once. The sequenced sample was PBMCs. The origin of the receptors is a man between 18 and 35 years old in good health and CMV-seropositive.

In its sample, this clone was seen a few times. The gene calls are TRBV10-2 and TRBJ1-4, with a tentative D call TRBD1 (6 bases). CDR3 length equals 16 residues. Trimming left V 3 bases short and J 7 bases short, with 18 bases between. Per the germline V gene, CDR1 is WSHSY and CDR2 is SAAADI. The CDR3 protein is CASSDYRDTRGEKLFF. CDR3 bases: TGCGCCAGCAGTGACTACAGGGACACCCGAGGTGAAAAACTGTTTTTT.

The chain is built from TRBV29-1 and TRBJ1-1; D is ambiguous. The CDR3 loop spans 13 amino acids. CDR1 and CDR2 (germline): SQVTM, ANQGSEA. Trimming took off 8 bases at V and 0 bases at J, with 13 bases between the two ends. The CDR3 sequence is CSSSQSMNTEAFF. CDR3 coding DNA: TGCAGCTCCTCACAGAGTATGAACACTGAAGCTTTCTTT.

The chain is built from TRBV15 and TRBJ2-7; 8 nucleotides line up with TRBD1. The CDR3 loop spans 13 amino acids. Germline V lookup: CDR1 LNHNV, CDR2 YYDKDF (reference sequence). J gave up 2 bases and V 8 bases, and 5 bases lay outside the gene matches. The CDR3 region is CATGRTGPYEQYF. The CDR3 DNA sequence: TGTGCCACCGGACGGACAGGGCCCTACGAGCAGTACTTC.

This clone was seen more than once but under ten times. The rearrangement joins TRBV6-6 to TRBJ2-7, with 11 positions matching TRBD2. V was clipped by 6 bases and J by 2 bases; unmatched bases: 6. From germline, CDR1 is MNHNY and CDR2 SVGAGI (reference sequence). The length of the CDR3 is 15 residues. This chain's CDR3 is CASRDSGGETYEQYF. DNA for the CDR3: TGTGCCAGCAGGGATAGCGGGGGGGAGACCTACGAGCAGTACTTC.

This clone was observed a handful of times. The chain links TRBV27 to TRBJ2-7; TRBD2 agrees at 9 bases. Unmatched junction bases numbered 3, after V lost 4 bases and J lost 2 bases. The CDR3 has 14 residues. Per the germline V gene, CDR1 is MNHEY and CDR2 is SMNVEV (reference sequence). CDR3 sequence: CASSYASGTYEQYF. The CDR3 region has the DNA TGTGCCAGCAGTTATGCTAGCGGGACCTACGAGCAGTACTTC.

The J gene is TRBJ2-7, the V gene TRBV5-1, with a possible D match to TRBD1 (5 bases). The CDR3 totals 15 residues. The V gene lost 4 bases and the J gene lost 1 base, with 15 bases spanning the gap. From germline, CDR1 is SGHRS and CDR2 YFSETQ. The CDR3 loop reads CASSPVRRTSYEQYF. The CDR3, as DNA: TGCGCCAGCAGCCCGGTAAGGCGGACATCCTACGAGCAGTACTTC.

This clone was detected a few times. V usage is TRBV19 and J usage is TRBJ1-1, with D possibly matching TRBD1 (5 bases). The CDR3 sequence is 13 residues long. The germline CDR1 and CDR2 sequences are LNHDA and SQIVND (reference sequence). Trimming stripped 5 bases from V and 4 bases from J, with 11 bases between. CDR3 sequence: CASSVGHSTEAFF. The CDR3 bases are TGTGCCAGTAGTGTAGGACATTCCACTGAAGCTTTCTTT.

This chain joins TRBV5-1 and TRBJ2-2, with D possibly TRBD2 on 6 matching bases. Trimming stripped 0 bases from V and 1 base from J, with 10 bases between. Germline values: CDR1 SGHRS, CDR2 YFSETQ. This CDR3 comprises 16 residues. DNA of the CDR3: TGCGCCAGCAGCTTGGAAACTAGCAGGAACACCGGGGAGCTGTTTTTT. Encoded protein: CASSLETSRNTGELFF. Looking up the rest from reference TRBV5-1 and TRBJ2-2 gives the full variable domain: KAGVTQTPRYLIKTRGQQVTLSCSPISGHRSVSWYQQTPGQGLQFLFEYFSETQRNKGNFPGRFSGRQFSNSRSEMNVSTLELGDSALYLCASSLETSRNTGELFFGEGSRLTVL.

The gene calls are TRBV5-6 and TRBJ1-2; 8 positions agree with TRBD1. Looked up from germline, CDR1 is SGHDT and CDR2 is YYEEEE. V was clipped by 6 bases and J by 3 bases; unmatched bases: 10. CDR3 length: 15 residues. CDR3: CASTLSQGAYYGYTF. Here the CDR3 DNA reads TGTGCCAGCACCCTGAGTCAGGGGGCTTACTATGGCTACACCTTC.

The CDR3 DNA is TGTGCCAGCAGTGAAACAGAGAGCTCTGGAAACACCATATATTTT. Protein sequence: CASSETESSGNTIYF. The chain joins TRBV2 to TRBJ1-3; D gene ambiguous. The CDR3 is 15 residues long. Trimming removed 2 bases from V and 0 bases from J, with 8 bases in between. Germline CDR1 reads SNHLY; CDR2 reads FYNNEI.

V gene TRBV6-1 combines with J gene TRBJ1-3, with D possibly TRBD1 on 6 matching bases. The CDR3 spans 15 residues. Trimming took off 1 base at V and 4 bases at J, with 11 bases between the two ends. Germline CDR1 and CDR2: MNHNS and SASEGT. CDR3 coding DNA: TGTGCCAGCAGTGAAGGAGGGGGTTCCGGAAACACCATATATTTT. It yields the protein CASSEGGGSGNTIYF.

This clone has only a few counts. The J gene is TRBJ2-7, the V gene TRBV5-4; the match to TRBD1 covers 7 bases. CDR1 and CDR2 from the germline V gene are SGHNT and YYREEE (reference sequence). The length of the CDR3 is 15 residues. V shed 4 bases, J shed 7 bases, and the junction held 14 bases outside the gene matches. CDR3 in DNA: TGTGCCAGCAGCGAACGGACAGGCCAGGGGGATGAGCAGTACTTC. As protein: CASSERTGQGDEQYF.

The rearrangement links TRBV11-2 to TRBJ1-1; possible D gene TRBD1, 6 bases. V lost 2 bases, J lost 4 bases, and 11 bases lay in between. Per germline, CDR1 SGHAT and CDR2 FQNNGV. CDR3 size: 14 residues. The CDR3 DNA is TGTGCCAGCAGCTTAAGAGGGGGGGTCACTGAAGCTTTCTTT. Translation: CASSLRGGVTEAFF.

The chain couples TRBV19 to TRBJ1-1; TRBD1 might be the D (6 bases). The ends were cut back, 5 bases at V and 4 bases at J, with 14 bases in the middle. The germline V gene has CDR1 LNHDA and CDR2 SQIVND (reference sequence). There are 14 residues in the CDR3. The CDR3 nucleotides read TGTGCCAGTAGTCCCCCGCAGGGGTTCACTGAAGCTTTCTTT. Translated, it gives CASSPPQGFTEAFF.

The chain couples TRBV5-1 to TRBJ1-2; TRBD1 agrees at 8 bases. CDR3 length: 12 residues. Trimming cost V 4 bases and J 7 bases; bases outside gene matches: 3. Germline CDR1 SGHRS, CDR2 YFSETQ. DNA of the CDR3: TGCGCCAGCAGCCCGGACAGGGCTGGCTACACCTTC. It is translated as CASSPDRAGYTF. The full variable domain, its missing parts supplied by reference TRBV5-1 and TRBJ1-2, is KAGVTQTPRYLIKTRGQQVTLSCSPISGHRSVSWYQQTPGQGLQFLFEYFSETQRNKGNFPGRFSGRQFSNSRSEMNVSTLELGDSALYLCASSPDRAGYTFGSGTRLTVV.

V is TRBV25-1 and J is TRBJ2-5; D is perhaps TRBD2 (6 bases). The CDR3 has 12 amino acids. V lost 3 bases and J 4 bases, leaving 6 bases between the germline ends. Germline CDR1 is MGHDK and CDR2 is SYGVNS. Here the CDR3 reads CASSERGETQYF. The CDR3 DNA is TGTGCCAGCAGTGAGCGGGGAGAGACCCAGTACTTC.

This clone occurred once. Other DNA sequences of this sample code for an identical CDR3. V is TRBV5-1 and J is TRBJ2-3; D not resolved. V was cut by 0 bases and J by 2 bases, with 7 bases left in between. CDR1 is SGHRS, CDR2 YFSETQ, per germline. This CDR3 contains 14 residues. The chain's CDR3 is CASSLGGVTDTQYF. The CDR3 coding sequence is TGCGCCAGCAGCTTGGGAGGTGTCACAGATACGCAGTATTTT. Based on the CDR3 plus reference TRBV5-1 and TRBJ2-3, the full variable domain is KAGVTQTPRYLIKTRGQQVTLSCSPISGHRSVSWYQQTPGQGLQFLFEYFSETQRNKGNFPGRFSGRQFSNSRSEMNVSTLELGDSALYLCASSLGGVTDTQYFGPGTRLTVL.

The chain is built from TRBV7-9 and TRBJ2-7; 7 positions agree with TRBD2. CDR3 length equals 16 residues. The germline V gene encodes CDR1 SEHNR and CDR2 FQNEAQ (reference sequence). With 3 bases clipped from V and 0 bases from J, the junction kept 8 bases outside the gene matches. CDR3 loop: CASSLARGDFSYEQYF. Written as DNA, the CDR3 is TGTGCCAGCAGCTTGGCCCGGGGGGACTTCTCCTACGAGCAGTACTTC.

This sequence joins TRBV9 and TRBJ2-1; TRBD2 matches 7 bases. Looked up from germline, CDR1 is SGDLS and CDR2 is YYNGEE. The J segment lost 5 bases and the V segment lost 3 bases, leaving 11 bases of the junction unmatched. The CDR3 runs to 16 residues. The CDR3 nucleotides read TGTGCCAGCAGCGCTGGGGGGGACTCGAGGAACAATGAGCAGTTCTTC. It encodes CASSAGGDSRNNEQFF.